This T cell receptor beta chain was profiled in a study of shared clonotypes between healthy human individuals. Study results and limitations: Although depth was large, rarefaction showed that sequencing of the sorted subsets was incomplete.

The donor population consisted of healthy HIV-negative adults with no recent acute infections or vaccinations. Only Caucasian adults living in Nashville, Tennessee made up the donor group. Concerning this clone itself: Its target is not known.

The CDR3 consists of 16 residues. The V end lost 5 bases, the J end lost 1 base, and 17 bases lay between the germline ends. CDR1 and CDR2 (germline): SGHVS, FQNEAQ. TCRdb's table, derived via immunoSEQ multiplex PCR, lists solely in-frame clones and lacks some. The data contain approximately 530,000 clones, roughly 95% of them seen just once; the ten biggest clones take up 0.055% to 0.075%. The sample consisted of naive CD4+ T cells sorted from blood. Indicated subset: CD45RA+ positively selected. This receptor was obtained from a woman aged 25-40 years in good health. This chain connects TRBV7-8 to TRBJ1-1; D is uncertain. The CDR3 here is CASSPTRGIWNTEAFF. The CDR3, as DNA: TGTGCCAGCAGCCCCACCCGAGGCATTTGGAACACTGAAGCTTTCTTT.